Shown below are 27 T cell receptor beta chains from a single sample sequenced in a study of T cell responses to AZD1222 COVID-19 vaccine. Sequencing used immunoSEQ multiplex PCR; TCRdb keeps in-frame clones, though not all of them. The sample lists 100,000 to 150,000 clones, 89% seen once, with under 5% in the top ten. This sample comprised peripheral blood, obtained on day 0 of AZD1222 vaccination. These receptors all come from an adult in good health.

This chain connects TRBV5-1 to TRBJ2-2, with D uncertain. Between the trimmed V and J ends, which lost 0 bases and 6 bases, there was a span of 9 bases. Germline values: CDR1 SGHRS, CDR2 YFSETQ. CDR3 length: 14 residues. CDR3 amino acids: CASSLDPGAGELFF. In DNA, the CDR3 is TGCGCCAGCAGCTTGGATCCTGGGGCCGGGGAGCTGTTTTTT.

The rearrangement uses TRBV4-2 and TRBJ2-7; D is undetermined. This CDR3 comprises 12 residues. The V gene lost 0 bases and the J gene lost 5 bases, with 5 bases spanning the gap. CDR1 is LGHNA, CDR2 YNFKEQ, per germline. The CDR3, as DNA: TGTGCCAGCAGCCAAGATTTAGACGAGCAGTACTTC. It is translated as CASSQDLDEQYF.

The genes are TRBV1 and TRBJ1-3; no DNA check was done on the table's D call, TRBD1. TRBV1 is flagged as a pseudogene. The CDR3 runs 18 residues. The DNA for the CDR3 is TGCACCAGCACCGAGGGGCACAACCGGGACAGGGTGCCAAACACCATATATTTT. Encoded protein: CTSTEGHNRDRVPNTIYF.

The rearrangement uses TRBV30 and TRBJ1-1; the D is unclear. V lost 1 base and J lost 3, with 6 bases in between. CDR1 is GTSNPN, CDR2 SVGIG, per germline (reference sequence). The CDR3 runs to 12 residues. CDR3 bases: TGTGCCTGGAGTGGCCAGTACACTGAAGCTTTCTTT. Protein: CAWSGQYTEAFF.

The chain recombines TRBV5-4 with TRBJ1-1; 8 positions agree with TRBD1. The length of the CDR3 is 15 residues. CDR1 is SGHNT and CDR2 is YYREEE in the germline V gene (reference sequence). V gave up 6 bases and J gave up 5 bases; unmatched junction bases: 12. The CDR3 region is CASTTPDRARTEAFF. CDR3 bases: TGTGCCAGCACCACCCCGGACAGGGCGAGGACTGAAGCTTTCTTT.

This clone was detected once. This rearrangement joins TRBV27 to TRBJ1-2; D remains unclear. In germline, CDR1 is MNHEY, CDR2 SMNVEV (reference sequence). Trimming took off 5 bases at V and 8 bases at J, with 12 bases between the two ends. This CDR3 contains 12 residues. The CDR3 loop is CASSEPMGGYTF. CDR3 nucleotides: TGTGCCAGCAGTGAACCGATGGGGGGCTACACCTTC.

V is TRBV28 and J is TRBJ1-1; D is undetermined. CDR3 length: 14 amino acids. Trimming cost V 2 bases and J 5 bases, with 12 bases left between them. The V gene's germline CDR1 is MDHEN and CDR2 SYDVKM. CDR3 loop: CASSLRVRRTEAFF. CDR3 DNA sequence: TGTGCCAGCAGTTTAAGGGTCCGGAGGACTGAAGCTTTCTTT.

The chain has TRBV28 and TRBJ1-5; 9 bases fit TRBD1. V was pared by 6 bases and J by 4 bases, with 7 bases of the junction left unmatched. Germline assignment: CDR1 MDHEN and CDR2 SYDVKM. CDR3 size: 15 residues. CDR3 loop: CASRVRDRENQPQHF. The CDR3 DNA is TGTGCCAGCAGGGTCCGGGACAGGGAGAATCAGCCCCAGCATTTT. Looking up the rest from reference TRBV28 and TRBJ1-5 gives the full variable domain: DVKVTQSSRYLVKRTGEKVFLECVQDMDHENMFWYRQDPGLGLRLIYFSYDVKMKEKGDIPEGYSVSREKKERFSLILESASTNQTSMYLCASRVRDRENQPQHFGDGTRLSIL.

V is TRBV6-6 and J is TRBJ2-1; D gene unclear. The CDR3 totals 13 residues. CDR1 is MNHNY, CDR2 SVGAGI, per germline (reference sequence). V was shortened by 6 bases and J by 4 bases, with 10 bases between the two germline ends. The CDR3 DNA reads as TGTGCCAGCAGCCTCGGACCTTACAATGAGCAGTTCTTC. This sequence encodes CASSLGPYNEQFF.

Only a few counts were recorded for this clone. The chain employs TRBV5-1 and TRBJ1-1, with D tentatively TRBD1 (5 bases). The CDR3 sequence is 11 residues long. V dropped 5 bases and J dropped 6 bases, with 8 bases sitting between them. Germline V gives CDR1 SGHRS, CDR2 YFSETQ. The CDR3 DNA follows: TGCGCCAGCAGAAGGGGCGCTGAAGCTTTCTTT. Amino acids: CASRRGAEAFF.

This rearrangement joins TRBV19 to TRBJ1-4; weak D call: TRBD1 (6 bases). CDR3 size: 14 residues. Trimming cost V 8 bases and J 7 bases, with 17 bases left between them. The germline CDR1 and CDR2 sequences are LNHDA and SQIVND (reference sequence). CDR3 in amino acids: CASGKQGRVEKLFF. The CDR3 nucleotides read TGTGCCAGTGGGAAACAGGGACGAGTTGAAAAACTGTTTTTT.

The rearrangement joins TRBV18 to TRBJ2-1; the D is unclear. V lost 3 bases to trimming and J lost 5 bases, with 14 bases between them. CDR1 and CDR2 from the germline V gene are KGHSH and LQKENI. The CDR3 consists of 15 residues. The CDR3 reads CASSPPSLTHNEQFF. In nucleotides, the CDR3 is TGTGCCAGCTCACCGCCATCCCTGACCCACAATGAGCAGTTCTTC.

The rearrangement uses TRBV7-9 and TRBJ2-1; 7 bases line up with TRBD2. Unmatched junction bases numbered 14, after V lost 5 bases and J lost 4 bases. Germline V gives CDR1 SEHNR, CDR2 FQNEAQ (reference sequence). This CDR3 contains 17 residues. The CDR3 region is CASSQAFGTNPYNEQFF. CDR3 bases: TGTGCCAGCAGCCAAGCTTTCGGGACTAATCCTTACAATGAGCAGTTCTTC.

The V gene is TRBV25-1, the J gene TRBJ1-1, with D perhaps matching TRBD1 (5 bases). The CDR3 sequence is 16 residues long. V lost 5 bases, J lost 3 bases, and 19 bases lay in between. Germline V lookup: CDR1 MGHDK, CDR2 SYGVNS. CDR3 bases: TGTGCCAGCAGTCCTCGGAGGGTCAGGGACGACACTGAAGCTTTCTTT. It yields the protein CASSPRRVRDDTEAFF.

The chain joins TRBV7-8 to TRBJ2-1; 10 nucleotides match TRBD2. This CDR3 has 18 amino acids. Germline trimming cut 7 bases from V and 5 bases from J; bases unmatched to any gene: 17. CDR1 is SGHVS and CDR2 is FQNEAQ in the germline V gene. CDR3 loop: CASTSASGRWKPNNEQFF. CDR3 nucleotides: TGTGCCAGCACCTCGGCTAGCGGGAGATGGAAACCCAACAATGAGCAGTTCTTC.

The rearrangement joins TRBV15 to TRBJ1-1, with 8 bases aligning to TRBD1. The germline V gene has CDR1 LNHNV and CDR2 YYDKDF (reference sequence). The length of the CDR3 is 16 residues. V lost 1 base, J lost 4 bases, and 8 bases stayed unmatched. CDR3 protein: CATSRGGTGGVTEAFF. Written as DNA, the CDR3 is TGTGCCACCAGCAGAGGAGGCACAGGGGGAGTCACTGAAGCTTTCTTT.

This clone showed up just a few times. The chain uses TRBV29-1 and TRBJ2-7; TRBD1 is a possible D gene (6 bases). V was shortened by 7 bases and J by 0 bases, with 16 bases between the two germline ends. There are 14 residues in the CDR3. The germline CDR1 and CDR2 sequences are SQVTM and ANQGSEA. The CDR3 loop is CSAFDGTSSYEQYF. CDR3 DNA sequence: TGCAGCGCCTTTGACGGGACATCCTCCTACGAGCAGTACTTC.

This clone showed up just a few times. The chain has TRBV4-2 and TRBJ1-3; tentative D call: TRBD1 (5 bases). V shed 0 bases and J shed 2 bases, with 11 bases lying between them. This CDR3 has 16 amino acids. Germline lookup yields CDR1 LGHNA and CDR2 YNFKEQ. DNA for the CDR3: TGTGCCAGCAGCCAAGAAAGGACGGGGGCTGGAAACACCATATATTTT. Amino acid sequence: CASSQERTGAGNTIYF.

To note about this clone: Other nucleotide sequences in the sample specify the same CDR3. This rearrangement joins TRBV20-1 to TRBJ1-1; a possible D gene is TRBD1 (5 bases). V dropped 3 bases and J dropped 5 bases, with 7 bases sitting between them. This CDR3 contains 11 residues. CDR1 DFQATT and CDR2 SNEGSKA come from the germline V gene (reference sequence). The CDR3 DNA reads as TGCAGTGCTAGGGGGGGGACTGAAGCTTTCTTT. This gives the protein CSARGGTEAFF.

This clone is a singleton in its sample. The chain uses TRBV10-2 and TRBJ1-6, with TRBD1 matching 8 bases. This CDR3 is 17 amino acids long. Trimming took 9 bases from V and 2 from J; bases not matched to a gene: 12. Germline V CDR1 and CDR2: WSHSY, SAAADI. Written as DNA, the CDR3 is TGCGCCAGTCGCCCCGGACAGGGACGGACCTATAATTCACCCCTCCACTTT. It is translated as CASRPGQGRTYNSPLHF.

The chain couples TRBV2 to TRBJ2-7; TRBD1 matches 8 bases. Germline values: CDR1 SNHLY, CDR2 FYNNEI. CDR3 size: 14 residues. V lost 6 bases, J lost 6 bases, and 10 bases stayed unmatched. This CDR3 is CASSPGQGHLEQYF. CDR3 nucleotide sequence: TGTGCCAGCAGCCCCGGACAGGGCCATCTCGAGCAGTACTTC.

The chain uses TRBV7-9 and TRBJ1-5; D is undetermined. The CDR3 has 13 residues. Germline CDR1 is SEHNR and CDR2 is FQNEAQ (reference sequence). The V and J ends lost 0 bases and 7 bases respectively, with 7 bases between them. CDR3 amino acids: CASSLALGQPQHF. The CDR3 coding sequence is TGTGCCAGCAGCTTAGCGCTCGGGCAGCCCCAGCATTTT.

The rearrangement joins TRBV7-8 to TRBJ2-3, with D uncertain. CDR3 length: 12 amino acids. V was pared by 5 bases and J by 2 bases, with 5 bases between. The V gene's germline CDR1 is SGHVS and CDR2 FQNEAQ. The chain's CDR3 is CASSPPTDTQYF. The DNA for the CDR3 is TGTGCCAGCAGCCCCCCCACAGATACGCAGTATTTT.

The CDR3 protein is CASSQDRGNEKLFF. CDR3 in DNA: TGCGCCAGCAGTCAGGACAGGGGGAATGAAAAACTGTTTTTT. The V and J genes are TRBV10-1 and TRBJ1-4, with TRBD1 matching 10 bases. The CDR3 sequence is 14 residues long. Trimming took 5 bases from V and 5 from J; bases not matched to a gene: 2. Per germline, CDR1 WNHNN and CDR2 SYGVQD (reference sequence).

CDR3 nucleotides: TGTGCCAGCAGCCAACGACACGGAACCGGGACAGGTCCCACTGAAGCTTTCTTT. It encodes CASSQRHGTGTGPTEAFF. The chain joins TRBV3-1 (or the pseudogene TRBV3-2) to TRBJ1-1; 8 bases fit TRBD1. With 2 bases clipped from V and 4 bases from J, the junction kept 15 bases outside the gene matches. The germline V gene encodes CDR1 LGHDT and CDR2 YNNKEL (reference sequence). The length of the CDR3 is 18 residues.

In nucleotides, the CDR3 is TGCGCCAGCAGCCCCCATACCACAGGGGGCGCGGGTGGCTACACCTTC. Its translation: CASSPHTTGGAGGYTF. V is TRBV5-1 and J is TRBJ1-2; 9 bases map to TRBD1. The CDR3 is made up of 16 amino acids. V lost 4 bases to trimming and J lost 7 bases; unmatched junction nucleotides: 14. CDR1 is SGHRS and CDR2 is YFSETQ in the germline V gene.

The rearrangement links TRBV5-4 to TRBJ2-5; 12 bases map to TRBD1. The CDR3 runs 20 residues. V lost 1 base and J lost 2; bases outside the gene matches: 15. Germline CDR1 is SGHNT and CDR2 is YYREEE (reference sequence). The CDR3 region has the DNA TGTGCCAGCAGCTTGTTACAGGGTCGGGACAGGGGGCCGAGACAAGAGACCCAGTACTTC. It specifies CASSLLQGRDRGPRQETQYF.